Shown below are 7 T cell receptor beta chains from a single sample sequenced in a study of blood T cell repertoires in COVID-19. Clones were sequenced by immunoSEQ multiplex PCR, and TCRdb holds only the in-frame ones, with some missing. Of under 250,000 clones in the sample, approximately 90% were seen once. Sequencing used peripheral blood. The receptors here all came from a man aged 50-60 years with COVID-19, enrolled during active disease.

The chain joins TRBV4-1 to TRBJ2-1; 7 bases line up with TRBD2. Germline V gene lookup returns CDR1 MGHRA and CDR2 YSYEKL. V was pared by 0 bases and J by 4 bases, with 6 bases of the junction left unmatched. The CDR3 extends over 16 amino acids. The CDR3 DNA reads as TGCGCCAGCAGCCAAGACAGGGAGGGCCTTTACAATGAGCAGTTCTTC. This translates into CASSQDREGLYNEQFF.

V is TRBV21-1 and J is TRBJ1-1; the table's D call, TRBD1, was not checked against the DNA. TRBV21-1 is an annotated pseudogene. The CDR3 length is 14 residues. CDR3 bases: TGTGCCAGCAGCAAAGCCCAGATGAACACTGAAGCTTTCTTT. Protein product: CASSKAQMNTEAFF.

The V and J genes are TRBV15 and TRBJ1-4; D gene uncertain. Trimming pared 2 bases from V and 8 bases from J, leaving 12 bases between. This CDR3 comprises 14 residues. Germline lookup yields CDR1 LNHNV and CDR2 YYDKDF (reference sequence). The CDR3 protein is CATSRPLDGEKLFF. For the CDR3, the DNA is TGTGCCACCAGCAGACCACTTGACGGGGAAAAACTGTTTTTT.

The chain couples TRBV24-1 to TRBJ2-1; 8 positions match TRBD2. CDR1 KGHDR and CDR2 SFDVKD come from the germline V gene. V dropped 2 bases and J dropped 3; count of bases not matched to a gene: 5. This CDR3 has 16 residues. This chain's CDR3 is CATSDSGAGDYNEQFF. For the CDR3, the DNA is TGTGCCACCAGTGATTCCGGAGCGGGGGACTACAATGAGCAGTTCTTC.

The gene calls are TRBV3-1 (or the pseudogene TRBV3-2) and TRBJ2-7; D perhaps matches TRBD2 (6 bases). Trimming took off 1 base at V and 1 base at J, with 14 bases between the two ends. The CDR3 length is 16 residues. Germline CDR1 LGHDT, CDR2 YNNKEL (reference sequence). CDR3 bases: TGTGCCAGCAGCCAAGCCCCGGGACTGCTATCCTACGAGCAGTACTTC. Translating gives CASSQAPGLLSYEQYF.

The chain combines TRBV19 with TRBJ1-1; no definite D call. Between the trimmed V and J ends, which lost 7 bases and 5 bases, there was a span of 17 bases. CDR3 length equals 14 residues. CDR1 and CDR2 from the germline V gene are LNHDA and SQIVND (reference sequence). CDR3 sequence (DNA): TGTGCCAGTACCCGATCGCGGATTATAACTGAAGCTTTCTTT. This translates into CASTRSRIITEAFF. Together with reference TRBV19 and TRBJ1-1, the CDR3 gives the full variable domain: DGGITQSPKYLFRKEGQNVTLSCEQNLNHDAMYWYRQDPGQGLRLIYYSQIVNDFQKGDIAEGYSVSREKKESFPLTVTSAQKNPTAFYLCASTRSRIITEAFFGQGTRLTVV.

This chain connects TRBV28 to TRBJ2-1; 8 bases fit TRBD1. Germline V gene sequence: CDR1 MDHEN, CDR2 SYDVKM. The length of the CDR3 is 16 residues. Unmatched junction bases numbered 14, after V lost 6 bases and J lost 7 bases. The chain's CDR3 is CASRSTGTGVSNEQFF. Here the CDR3 DNA reads TGTGCCAGCAGATCAACCGGGACAGGCGTTTCGAATGAGCAGTTCTTC.